The 13 T cell receptor beta chains below come from one sample, sequenced in a study of blood T cell repertoires in COVID-19. TCRdb's copy holds only in-frame clones and misses some; the assay was immunoSEQ multiplex PCR. The table shows some 180,000 clones, with about 84% occurring only once. Sample: peripheral blood. The receptors here all came from a human donor in a cohort sampled during active COVID-19.

V is TRBV5-4 and J is TRBJ1-2; maybe TRBD1 (6 bases). Germline CDR1 is SGHNT and CDR2 is YYREEE (reference sequence). The CDR3 has 15 residues. The V end was cut by 1 base, the J end by 5 bases, with 15 bases between. The CDR3 nucleotides read TGTGCCAGCAGCTTGCCAGGCCGGGGGGCATATGGCTACACCTTC. Encoded protein: CASSLPGRGAYGYTF.

The chain combines TRBV19 with TRBJ1-1; no clear D. Germline CDR1 and CDR2: LNHDA and SQIVND (reference sequence). V was clipped by 5 bases and J by 1 base, with 17 bases between them. The CDR3 sequence is 16 residues long. This CDR3 reads CASSPPVSGRNTEAFF. The CDR3 DNA follows: TGTGCCAGTAGTCCCCCGGTTTCAGGCAGGAACACTGAAGCTTTCTTT.

V is TRBV25-1 and J is TRBJ1-5; D is possibly TRBD1 (6 bases). The ends were cut back, 2 bases at V and 3 bases at J, with 8 bases in the middle. There are 14 residues in the CDR3. Germline assignment: CDR1 MGHDK and CDR2 SYGVNS. Here the CDR3 DNA reads TGTGCCAGCAGTGAACCGGGACACAATCAGCCCCAGCATTTT. Translating gives CASSEPGHNQPQHF.

The chain has TRBV5-1 and TRBJ2-7; 9 positions match TRBD1. Germline CDR1 and CDR2: SGHRS and YFSETQ. Trimming removed 4 bases from V and 4 bases from J; junction bases left unmatched: 9. This CDR3 has 15 amino acids. The CDR3 reads CASSRLGTGNYEQYF. CDR3 bases: TGCGCCAGCAGCCGGTTGGGGACAGGGAATTACGAGCAGTACTTC.

The gene calls are TRBV5-1 and TRBJ1-1; no clear D. V shed 0 bases and J shed 0 bases, with 6 bases lying between them. This CDR3 has 14 amino acids. CDR1 and CDR2 from the germline V gene are SGHRS and YFSETQ. The CDR3: CASSLAVMNTEAFF. The CDR3 region has the DNA TGCGCCAGCAGCTTGGCGGTCATGAACACTGAAGCTTTCTTT. The full variable domain, with the rest looked up from reference TRBV5-1 and TRBJ1-1, is KAGVTQTPRYLIKTRGQQVTLSCSPISGHRSVSWYQQTPGQGLQFLFEYFSETQRNKGNFPGRFSGRQFSNSRSEMNVSTLELGDSALYLCASSLAVMNTEAFFGQGTRLTVV.

CDR3 loop: CASSLTGTGKIVPGYEQYF. The CDR3 DNA reads as TGTGCCAGCAGCTTAACCGGGACAGGGAAGATTGTCCCAGGCTACGAGCAGTACTTC. This rearrangement joins TRBV7-6 to TRBJ2-7; 9 positions agree with TRBD1. The V gene end was trimmed by 2 bases and the J gene end by 3 bases; junction bases not matched to a gene: 17. There are 19 residues in the CDR3. In germline, CDR1 is SGHVS, CDR2 FNYEAQ.

Sample share makes this clone medium-sized. This chain links TRBV9 with TRBJ1-5; D is possibly TRBD1 (5 bases). CDR3 length: 14 amino acids. V was cut by 4 bases and J by 3 bases, with 11 bases left in between. Germline CDR1 is SGDLS and CDR2 is YYNGEE. The CDR3 loop is CASSPEDNNQPQHF. The CDR3 DNA sequence: TGTGCCAGCAGCCCCGAGGACAACAATCAGCCCCAGCATTTT.

The chain joins TRBV29-1 to TRBJ2-1; the match to TRBD2 covers 15 bases. The CDR3 sequence is 18 residues long. Germline loops: CDR1 SQVTM, CDR2 ANQGSEA. With V trimmed by 7 bases and J by 0 bases, 10 bases remained unmatched. In DNA form, the CDR3 reads TGCAGCGCTCTGGGACTAGCGGGGGGCGAAAGCTCCTACAATGAGCAGTTCTTC. Its translation: CSALGLAGGESSYNEQFF.

The V and J genes are TRBV13 and TRBJ2-3, with D hard to call. Deletions cut 1 base from V and 5 bases from J, with 4 bases between. The germline V gene encodes CDR1 PRHDT and CDR2 FYEKMQ (reference sequence). This CDR3 has 12 residues. CDR3 sequence reads: CASSLVRDTQYF. In DNA, the CDR3 is TGTGCCAGCAGCTTAGTGCGAGATACGCAGTATTTT.

This chain uses TRBV20-1 with TRBJ2-1; TRBD2 is a possible D gene (6 bases). From germline, CDR1 is DFQATT and CDR2 SNEGSKA (reference sequence). V shed 6 bases and J shed 9 bases, with 12 bases lying between them. This CDR3 contains 11 residues. As DNA, the CDR3 is TGCAGTGCCCCCGGGGGTATTGAGCAGTTCTTC. Protein product: CSAPGGIEQFF.

This chain links TRBV6-5 with TRBJ2-1, with 11 bases fitting TRBD1. V trimming: 8 bases; J trimming: 8 bases; junction bases outside the gene matches: 11. Germline V gene sequence: CDR1 MNHEY, CDR2 SVGAGI. CDR3 length equals 15 residues. The DNA of the CDR3 is TGTGCCAGCGTCGTCGGACAGGGGGCCTTCGATGAGCAGTTCTTC. Protein: CASVVGQGAFDEQFF.

The V and J genes are TRBV12-3 or TRBV12-4 and TRBJ2-7; D perhaps matches TRBD2 (5 bases). V was clipped by 3 bases and J by 2 bases, with 8 bases between them. The CDR3 spans 13 residues. The CDR3 DNA is TGTGCCAGCAGTTTCGGGGTAACCTACGAGCAGTACTTC. Encoded protein: CASSFGVTYEQYF.

The rearrangement links TRBV6-5 to TRBJ2-6; D is unclear. Germline lookup yields CDR1 MNHEY and CDR2 SVGAGI. This CDR3 has 15 residues. V lost 2 bases, J lost 5 bases, and 10 bases lay in between. The CDR3 sequence: CASSYTGSWANVLTF. CDR3 nucleotides: TGTGCCAGCAGTTACACGGGTTCCTGGGCCAACGTCCTGACTTTC.